This T cell receptor (beta chain) was retrieved from a study of blood T cells in healthy people across ages. Regarding the study as a whole: The study found more naive CD4+ cells and higher diversity in long-lived than aged donors.

Note on this clonotype: No antigen is known for it.

The use of a sample-barcoded 5' primer and a J-beta primer mix characterized a second PCR of about 7 to 12 cycles. TCRdb recomputed calls from the 5' RACE reads with MiXCR, one row per CDR3 protein. The sample holds 1.5 million to 2 million distinct CDR3 sequences, about 30% seen once. The people who gave samples were healthy Caucasians from Russia, aged roughly 6 to 95. The authors drew roughly 9.8 milliliters of peripheral blood from each donor. The clonotype was recovered from a woman aged 25 to 39 in good health. Sequencing input: blood.

CDR3 residues: CASSLNTMGRGRNQPQHF. The DNA of the CDR3 is TGTGCCAGCAGCTTAAATACAATGGGCAGGGGCAGAAATCAGCCCCAGCATTTT. The J gene is TRBJ1-5, the V gene TRBV11-2, with a weak D call TRBD1 (6 bases). Trimming stripped 2 bases from V and 4 bases from J, with 21 bases between. The CDR3 consists of 18 residues. Germline V gene lookup returns CDR1 SGHAT and CDR2 FQNNGV.